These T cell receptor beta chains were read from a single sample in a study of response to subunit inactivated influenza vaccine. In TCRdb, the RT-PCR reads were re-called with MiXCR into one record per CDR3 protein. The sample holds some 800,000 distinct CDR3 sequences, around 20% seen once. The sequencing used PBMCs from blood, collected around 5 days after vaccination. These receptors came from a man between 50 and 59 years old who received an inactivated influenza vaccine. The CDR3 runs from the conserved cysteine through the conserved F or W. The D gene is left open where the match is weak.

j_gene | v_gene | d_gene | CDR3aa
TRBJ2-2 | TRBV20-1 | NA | CSARSRTKNTGELFF
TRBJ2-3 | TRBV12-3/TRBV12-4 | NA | CASSFGQGANTQYF
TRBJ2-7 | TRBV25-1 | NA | CASSEPGTIYEQYF
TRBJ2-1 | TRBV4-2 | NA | CASSQDTHEQFF
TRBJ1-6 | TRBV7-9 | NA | CASSSDSRAVNSPLHF
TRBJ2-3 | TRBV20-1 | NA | CSASGEADTQYF
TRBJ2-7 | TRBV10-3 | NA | CAISESVLRSYEQYF
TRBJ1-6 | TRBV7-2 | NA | CASSVDYSPLHF
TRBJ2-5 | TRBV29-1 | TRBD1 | CSVEDGGDRDF
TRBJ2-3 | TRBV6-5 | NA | CASSYSPGRKHTQYF
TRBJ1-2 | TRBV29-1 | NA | CSATGSNYGYTF
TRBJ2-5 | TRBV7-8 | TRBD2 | CASSLLVAGAETQYF
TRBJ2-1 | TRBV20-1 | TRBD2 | CSARLGLAVYNEQFF
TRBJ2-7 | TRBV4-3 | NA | CASSQPGGYEQYF
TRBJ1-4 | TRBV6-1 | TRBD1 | CASRPGQGAIGGEKLFF
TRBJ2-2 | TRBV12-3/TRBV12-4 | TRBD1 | CASTPAPGTANTGELFF
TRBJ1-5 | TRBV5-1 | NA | CASSKDDSNQPQHF
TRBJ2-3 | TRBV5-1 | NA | CASSLDRPSTDTQYF
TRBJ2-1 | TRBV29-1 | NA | CSVAGRAYNEQFF
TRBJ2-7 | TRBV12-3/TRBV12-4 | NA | CASSGRDTSSYEQYF
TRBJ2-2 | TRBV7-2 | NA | CASSLFSRGTGELFF
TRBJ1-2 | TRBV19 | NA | CASSEGSTNYGYTF
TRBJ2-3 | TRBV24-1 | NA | CATSDPGAADTQYF
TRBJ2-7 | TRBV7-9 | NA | CASSSQYSGRTHYEQYF
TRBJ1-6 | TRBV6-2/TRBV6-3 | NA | CASSIGQNSPLHF
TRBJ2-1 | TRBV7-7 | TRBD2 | CASSRTSGGFHEQFF
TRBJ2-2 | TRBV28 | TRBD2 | CASSKMPGGVGELFF
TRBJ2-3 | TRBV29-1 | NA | CSVGWERESDTQYF
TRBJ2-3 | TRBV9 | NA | CASSVEGLSTTDTQYF
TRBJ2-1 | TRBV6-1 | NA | CASSVMSSSYNEQFF
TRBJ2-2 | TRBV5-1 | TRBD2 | CASSLALAGGAGELFF
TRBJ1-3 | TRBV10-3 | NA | CAISSAGVQRNTIYF
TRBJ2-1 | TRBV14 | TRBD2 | CASSQKASGMGLYNEQFF
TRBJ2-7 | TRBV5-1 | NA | CASQKGGSGSYEQYF
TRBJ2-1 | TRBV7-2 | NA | CASSLGGVRVRDNEQFF
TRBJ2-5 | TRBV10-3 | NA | CAISAGGQETQYF
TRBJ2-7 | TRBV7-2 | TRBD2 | CASSLALAGGYEQYF
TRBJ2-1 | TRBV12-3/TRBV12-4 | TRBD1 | CASSFGTGYNEQFF
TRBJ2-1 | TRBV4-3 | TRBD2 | CASSQYTSGRFDNEQFF
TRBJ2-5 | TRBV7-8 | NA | CASSGPGLLQETQYF
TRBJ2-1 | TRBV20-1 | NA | CSAREGTEYNEQFF
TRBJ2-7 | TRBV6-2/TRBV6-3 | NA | CASSQHISYEQYF
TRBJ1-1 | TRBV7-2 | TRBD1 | CASSPRQGAEAFF
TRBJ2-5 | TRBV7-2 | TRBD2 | CASSLAGLAGRETQYF
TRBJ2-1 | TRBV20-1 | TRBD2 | CSAVISGRAREQFF
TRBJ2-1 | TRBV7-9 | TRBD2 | CASSPGGAGGHNEQFF
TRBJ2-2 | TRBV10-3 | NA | CAIRKTGTFMTGELFF
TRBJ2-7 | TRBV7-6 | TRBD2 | CASSSTSVAYEQYF
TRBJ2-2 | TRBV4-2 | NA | CASSQVSRGVGLFF
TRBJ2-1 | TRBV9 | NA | CASSPGRRSGEQFF
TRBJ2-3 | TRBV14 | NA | CASSHTGLNTQYF
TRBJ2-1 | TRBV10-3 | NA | CATDAGNEQFF